The next 21 T cell receptor beta chains were all read from a single sample in a study of blood T cell repertoires in COVID-19. Only in-frame clones appear in the TCRdb table, and some are missing; sequencing was by immunoSEQ multiplex PCR. The sample lists some 74,000 clones; approximately 80% were seen once. The sample consisted of peripheral blood. These receptors all stem from a woman aged 80 or over with active or convalescent COVID-19.

The chain joins TRBV19 to TRBJ1-2, with D possibly being TRBD1 (6 bases). V was clipped by 7 bases and J by 4 bases, with 13 bases between them. The CDR3 sequence is 13 residues long. Germline CDR1 and CDR2: LNHDA and SQIVND (reference sequence). CDR3 loop: CASIDRLLYGYTF. The CDR3 coding sequence is TGTGCCAGTATTGACAGGCTCCTCTATGGCTACACCTTC.

This chain connects TRBV7-2 to TRBJ2-3; 8 nucleotides agree with TRBD1. Germline values: CDR1 SGHTA, CDR2 FQGNSA. Unmatched junction bases numbered 8, after V lost 5 bases and J lost 4 bases. This CDR3 is 15 amino acids long. For the CDR3, the DNA is TGTGCCAGCAGCCCTGGGACAGGTCGTTCAGATACGCAGTATTTT. Translated: CASSPGTGRSDTQYF.

The gene calls are TRBV18 and TRBJ2-1, with TRBD2 matching 9 bases. The CDR3 runs 15 residues. J gave up 8 bases and V 3 bases, and 8 bases lay outside the gene matches. Germline CDR1 and CDR2: KGHSH and LQKENI. The CDR3 coding sequence is TGTGCCAGCTCACCGGGGGCGGGAGGGCGCTATGAGCAGTTCTTC. Its protein is CASSPGAGGRYEQFF.

The V and J genes are TRBV7-2 and TRBJ2-5; D ambiguous. V was clipped by 4 bases and J by 7 bases, with 16 bases between them. CDR1 SGHTA and CDR2 FQGNSA come from the germline V gene. The CDR3 runs 14 residues. Here the CDR3 reads CASSSNPTGGTQYF. The DNA for the CDR3 is TGTGCCAGCAGCTCAAACCCCACGGGTGGGACCCAGTACTTC.

This sequence joins TRBV24-1 and TRBJ2-2, with TRBD2 matching 7 bases. This CDR3 region has 14 residues. Germline lookup yields CDR1 KGHDR and CDR2 SFDVKD. V trimming: 8 bases; J trimming: 1 base; junction bases outside the gene matches: 3. This CDR3 is CATTSSGNTGELFF. CDR3 nucleotide sequence: TGTGCCACCACATCTAGCGGGAACACCGGGGAGCTGTTTTTT.

The V gene is TRBV3-1 (or the pseudogene TRBV3-2), the J gene TRBJ2-6, with TRBD2 identical over 7 bases. Germline V gene lookup returns CDR1 LGHDT and CDR2 YNNKEL (reference sequence). This CDR3 is built from 17 residues. After removal of 6 bases from V and 2 bases from J, the junction contained 10 bases not matched to a gene. DNA of the CDR3: TGTGCCAGCAGACCCTGGACTAGTGGCCCTGGGGCCAACGTCCTGACTTTC. Translating gives CASRPWTSGPGANVLTF.

The chain has TRBV3-1 (or the pseudogene TRBV3-2) and TRBJ2-1, with 7 bases fitting TRBD2. Per the germline V gene, CDR1 is LGHDT and CDR2 is YNNKEL (reference sequence). This CDR3 comprises 14 residues. V was pared by 0 bases and J by 10 bases, with 6 bases of the junction left unmatched. The CDR3 DNA reads TGTGCCAGCAGCCAAGATTGGGGAGGGAGGGAGCAGTTCTTC. Translating gives CASSQDWGGREQFF.

V is TRBV12-3 or TRBV12-4 and J is TRBJ2-3; D unclear. V gave up 8 bases and J gave up 2 bases, with 11 bases separating them. The CDR3 is 13 residues long. CDR3 in DNA: TGTGCCAGCGAACGACTCACCACAGATACGCAGTATTTT. Protein product: CASERLTTDTQYF.

This chain connects TRBV6-4 to TRBJ2-2; 9 bases line up with TRBD2. Germline CDR1 MRHNA, CDR2 SNTAGT. The CDR3 has 14 residues. The trim removed 7 bases at V and 3 bases at J, leaving 3 bases unmatched. The CDR3 reads CASKRGADTGELFF. CDR3 in DNA: TGTGCCAGCAAGCGGGGGGCGGACACCGGGGAGCTGTTTTTT.

The chain employs TRBV9 and TRBJ1-3; no definite D call. The V end was cut by 0 bases, the J end by 2 bases, with 12 bases between. Germline CDR1 is SGDLS and CDR2 is YYNGEE. The CDR3 has 16 amino acids. The CDR3 loop reads CASSVALGGPGNTIYF. The CDR3 nucleotides read TGTGCCAGCAGCGTAGCTTTGGGAGGGCCTGGAAACACCATATATTTT.

V usage is TRBV7-6 and J usage is TRBJ2-5; no clear D gene. V was trimmed by 1 base and J by 1 base, leaving 7 bases between them. The CDR3 has 14 amino acids. Per the germline V gene, CDR1 is SGHVS and CDR2 is FNYEAQ. CDR3 DNA sequence: TGTGCCAGCAGCTTAGATCCACTCCAAGAGACCCAGTACTTC. Amino acid sequence: CASSLDPLQETQYF.

J is TRBJ1-1 and V is TRBV7-2, with 7 nucleotides matching TRBD1. The ends lost 5 bases at V and 4 bases at J; junction bases unmatched: 7. The germline gives CDR1 SGHTA, CDR2 FQGNSA. CDR3 length equals 14 residues. CDR3 sequence (DNA): TGTGCCAGCAGCACGCAACAGGGGCGCACTGAAGCTTTCTTT. Encoded protein: CASSTQQGRTEAFF.

This clone was counted a few times. The chain is built from TRBV5-8 and TRBJ2-2; no definite D call. V was cut by 4 bases and J by 7 bases, with 26 bases left in between. Germline loops: CDR1 SGHTS, CDR2 YDEGEE. This CDR3 comprises 18 residues. The CDR3 DNA reads TGTGCCAGCAGCCTGGTTATCGAACCGGCAAAGACTGACGGGGAGCTGTTTTTT. Protein: CASSLVIEPAKTDGELFF.

This rearrangement joins TRBV4-1 to TRBJ1-1, with a possible D match to TRBD1 (5 bases). V dropped 3 bases and J dropped 3 bases, with 11 bases sitting between them. In germline, CDR1 is MGHRA, CDR2 YSYEKL. The CDR3 length is 14 residues. The CDR3 here is CASSHPTGDTEAFF. In DNA form, the CDR3 reads TGCGCCAGCAGCCACCCCACGGGGGACACTGAAGCTTTCTTT.

The chain carries TRBV3-1 (or the pseudogene TRBV3-2) and TRBJ1-6; D gene uncertain. The CDR3 is 14 residues long. Trimming removed 6 bases from V and 8 bases from J, with 14 bases in between. Per the germline V gene, CDR1 is LGHDT and CDR2 is YNNKEL (reference sequence). CDR3 region: CASRIGSPDSPLHF. CDR3 in DNA: TGTGCCAGCAGGATTGGGAGTCCGGATTCACCCCTCCACTTT.

This sequence joins TRBV9 and TRBJ1-6; possibly TRBD1 for D (5 bases). The CDR3 spans 14 residues. CDR1 and CDR2 (germline): SGDLS, YYNGEE. The V end was cut by 2 bases, the J end by 14 bases, with 17 bases between. CDR3 sequence: CASSVGGGSQTLHF. CDR3 sequence (DNA): TGTGCCAGCAGCGTTGGGGGGGGGTCCCAAACCCTCCACTTT.

The genes are TRBV24-1 and TRBJ2-7; maybe TRBD1 (5 bases). The CDR3 totals 14 residues. V dropped 0 bases and J dropped 3 bases, with 8 bases sitting between them. Germline V CDR1 and CDR2: KGHDR, SFDVKD. CDR3 in amino acids: CATSDLTGVYEQYF. In DNA form, the CDR3 reads TGTGCCACCAGTGATTTGACAGGAGTCTACGAGCAGTACTTC.

The chain combines TRBV28 with TRBJ1-2; 7 positions match TRBD1. This CDR3 spans 13 amino acids. V lost 6 bases to trimming and J lost 6 bases; unmatched junction nucleotides: 7. Per germline, CDR1 MDHEN and CDR2 SYDVKM. The CDR3 protein is CASRQGQSNGYTF. CDR3 in DNA: TGTGCCAGCAGGCAGGGACAGAGCAATGGCTACACCTTC.

This chain connects TRBV28 to TRBJ1-5; the match to TRBD1 covers 7 bases. Germline values: CDR1 MDHEN, CDR2 SYDVKM. The V and J ends lost 3 bases and 7 bases, in that order; junction bases with no gene match: 3. The CDR3 has 13 amino acids. The DNA for the CDR3 is TGTGCCAGCAGTTTTGGCAGGGGGCAGCCCCAGCATTTT. As protein: CASSFGRGQPQHF.

The chain is built from TRBV2 and TRBJ1-2; 8 nucleotides line up with TRBD1. J was trimmed by 4 bases and V by 5 bases; bases with no gene match: 6. The CDR3 is 14 residues long. Germline lookup yields CDR1 SNHLY and CDR2 FYNNEI. This CDR3 reads CASSPTGVAYGYTF. CDR3 coding DNA: TGTGCCAGCAGTCCGACAGGGGTTGCCTATGGCTACACCTTC.

The chain couples TRBV12-3 or TRBV12-4 to TRBJ1-1, with D perhaps matching TRBD1 (6 bases). The ends were cut back, 7 bases at V and 0 bases at J, with 9 bases in the middle. This CDR3 spans 13 amino acids. The CDR3 spells CASMGHMNTEAFF. CDR3 nucleotides: TGTGCCAGCATGGGACATATGAACACTGAAGCTTTCTTT.